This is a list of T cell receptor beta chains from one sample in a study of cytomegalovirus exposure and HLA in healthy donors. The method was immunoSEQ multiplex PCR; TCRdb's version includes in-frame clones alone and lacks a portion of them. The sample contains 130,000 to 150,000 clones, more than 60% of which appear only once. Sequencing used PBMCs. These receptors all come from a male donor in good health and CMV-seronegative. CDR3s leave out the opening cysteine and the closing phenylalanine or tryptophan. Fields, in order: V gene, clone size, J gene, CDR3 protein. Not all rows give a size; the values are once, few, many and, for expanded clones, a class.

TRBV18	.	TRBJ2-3	ASSLDPTESTDTQY
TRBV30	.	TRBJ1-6	AWSLFSGLLRNSPLH
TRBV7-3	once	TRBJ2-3	ASSWRPGAGDTQY
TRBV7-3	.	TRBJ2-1	ASSNLGGFDNEQF
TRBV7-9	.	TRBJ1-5	ASSRGTLSNQPQH
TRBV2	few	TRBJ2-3	ASKFLAGALDTQY
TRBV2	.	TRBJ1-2	ASITDGANYGYT
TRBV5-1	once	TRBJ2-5	ASSLRVFATTEETQY
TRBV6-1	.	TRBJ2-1	ASSELADNEQF
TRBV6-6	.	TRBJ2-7	ASSYAGGPNEQY
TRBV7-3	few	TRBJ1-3	ASSQTGPGNTIY
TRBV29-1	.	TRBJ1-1	SVEVRGLGYTEAF
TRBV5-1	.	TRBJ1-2	ASSLDRGYT
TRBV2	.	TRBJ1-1	ASSDRTGNTEAF
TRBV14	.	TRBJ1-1	ASSQRRMNTEAF
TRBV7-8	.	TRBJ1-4	ASSLEGQATNEKLF
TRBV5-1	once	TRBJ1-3	ASRGRPSSGNTIY
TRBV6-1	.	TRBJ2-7	ASSELVRVGNKEY
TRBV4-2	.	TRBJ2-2	ASSRTSGGVNTGELF
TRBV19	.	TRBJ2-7	ASSIPNTIGVPYEQY
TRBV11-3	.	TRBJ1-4	ASSPAKRDDEKLF
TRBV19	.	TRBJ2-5	ASSRSAAGAEETQY
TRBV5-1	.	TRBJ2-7	ASSWEQGSYEQY
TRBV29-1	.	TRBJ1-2	SHGPLTGLGYGYT
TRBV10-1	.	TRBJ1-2	ASSAHYTDEGIGGYGYT
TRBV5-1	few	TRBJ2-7	ASSESGGVPYEQY